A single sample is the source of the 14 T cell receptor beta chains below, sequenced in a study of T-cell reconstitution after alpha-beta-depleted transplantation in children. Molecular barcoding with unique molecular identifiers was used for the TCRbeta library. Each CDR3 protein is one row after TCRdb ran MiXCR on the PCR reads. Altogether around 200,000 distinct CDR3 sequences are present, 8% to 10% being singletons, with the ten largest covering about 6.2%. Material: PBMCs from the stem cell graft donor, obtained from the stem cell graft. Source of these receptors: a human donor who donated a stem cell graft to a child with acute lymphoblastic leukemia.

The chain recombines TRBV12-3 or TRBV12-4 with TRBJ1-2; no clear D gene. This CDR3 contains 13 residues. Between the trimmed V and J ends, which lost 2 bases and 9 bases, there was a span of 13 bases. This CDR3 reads CASSLRQPTSYTF. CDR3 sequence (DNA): TGTGCCAGCAGTTTAAGGCAGCCTACGAGCTACACCTTC.

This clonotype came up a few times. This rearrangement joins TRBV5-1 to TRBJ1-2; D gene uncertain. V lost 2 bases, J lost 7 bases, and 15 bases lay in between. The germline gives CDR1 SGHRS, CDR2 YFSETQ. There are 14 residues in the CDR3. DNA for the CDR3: TGCGCCAGCAGCTTAATGATCGGGATGTCTGGCTACACCTTC. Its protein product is CASSLMIGMSGYTF.

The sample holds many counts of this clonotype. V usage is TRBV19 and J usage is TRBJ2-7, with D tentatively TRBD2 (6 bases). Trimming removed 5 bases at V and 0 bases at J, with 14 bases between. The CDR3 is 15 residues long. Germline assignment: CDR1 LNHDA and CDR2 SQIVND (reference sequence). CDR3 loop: CASSRGGASSYEQYF. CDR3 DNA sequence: TGTGCCAGTAGTCGAGGCGGGGCCTCCTCCTACGAGCAGTACTTC.

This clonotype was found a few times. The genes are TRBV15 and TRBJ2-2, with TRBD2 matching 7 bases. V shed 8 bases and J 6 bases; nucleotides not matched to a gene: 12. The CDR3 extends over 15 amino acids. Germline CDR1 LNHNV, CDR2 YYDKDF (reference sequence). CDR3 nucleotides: TGTGCCACCGGACCCGGGGGGATGTTGCCCGGGGAGCTGTTTTTT. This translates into CATGPGGMLPGELFF.

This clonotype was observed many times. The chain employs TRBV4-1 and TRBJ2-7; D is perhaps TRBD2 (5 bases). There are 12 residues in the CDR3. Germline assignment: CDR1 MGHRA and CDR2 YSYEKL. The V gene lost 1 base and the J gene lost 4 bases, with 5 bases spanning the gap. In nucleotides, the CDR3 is TGCGCCAGCAGCCAAGGAGGGTACGAGCAGTACTTC. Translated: CASSQGGYEQYF.

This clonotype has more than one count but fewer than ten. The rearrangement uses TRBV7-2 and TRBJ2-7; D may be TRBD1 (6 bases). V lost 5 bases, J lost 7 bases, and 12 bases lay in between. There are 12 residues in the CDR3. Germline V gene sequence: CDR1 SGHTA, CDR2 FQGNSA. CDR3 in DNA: TGTGCCAGCAGCCCACAGGGTAAGGAGCAGTACTTC. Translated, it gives CASSPQGKEQYF.

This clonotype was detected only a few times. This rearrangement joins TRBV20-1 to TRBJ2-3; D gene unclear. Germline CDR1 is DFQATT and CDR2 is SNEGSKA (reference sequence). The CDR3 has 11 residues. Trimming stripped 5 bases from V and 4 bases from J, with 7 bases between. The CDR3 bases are TGCAGTGCTTCCCCCGCAGATACGCAGTATTTT. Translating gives CSASPADTQYF.

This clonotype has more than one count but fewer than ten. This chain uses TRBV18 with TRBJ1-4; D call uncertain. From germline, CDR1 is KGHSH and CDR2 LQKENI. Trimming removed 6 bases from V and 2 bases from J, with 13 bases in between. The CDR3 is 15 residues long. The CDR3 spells CASSPSGVTNEKLFF. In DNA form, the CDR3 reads TGTGCCAGCTCGCCCTCAGGAGTGACTAATGAAAAACTGTTTTTT. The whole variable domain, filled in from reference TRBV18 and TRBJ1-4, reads NAGVMQNPRHLVRRRGQEARLRCSPMKGHSHVYWYRQLPEEGLKFMVYLQKENIIDESGMPKERFSAEFPKEGPSILRIQQVVRGDSAAYFCASSPSGVTNEKLFFGSGTQLSVL.

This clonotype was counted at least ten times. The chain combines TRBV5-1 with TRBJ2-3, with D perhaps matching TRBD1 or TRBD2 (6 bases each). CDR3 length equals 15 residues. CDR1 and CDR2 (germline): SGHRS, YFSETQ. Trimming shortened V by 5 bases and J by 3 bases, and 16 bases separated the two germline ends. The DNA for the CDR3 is TGCGCCAGCAGTACCCGGGGGCTCGGGACAGATACGCAGTATTTT. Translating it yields CASSTRGLGTDTQYF. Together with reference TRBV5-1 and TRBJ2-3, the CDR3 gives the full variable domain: KAGVTQTPRYLIKTRGQQVTLSCSPISGHRSVSWYQQTPGQGLQFLFEYFSETQRNKGNFPGRFSGRQFSNSRSEMNVSTLELGDSALYLCASSTRGLGTDTQYFGPGTRLTVL.

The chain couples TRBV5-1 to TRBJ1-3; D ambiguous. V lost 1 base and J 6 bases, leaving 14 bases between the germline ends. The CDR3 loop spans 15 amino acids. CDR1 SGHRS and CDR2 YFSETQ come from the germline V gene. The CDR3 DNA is TGCGCCAGCAGCTTGTCCGGTGTGTCTTTAAACACCATATATTTT. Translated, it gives CASSLSGVSLNTIYF.

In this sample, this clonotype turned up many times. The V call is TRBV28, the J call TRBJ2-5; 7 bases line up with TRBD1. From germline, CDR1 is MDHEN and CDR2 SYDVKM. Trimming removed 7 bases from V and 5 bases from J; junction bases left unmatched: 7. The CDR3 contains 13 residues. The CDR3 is CASTPTGIETQYF. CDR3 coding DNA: TGTGCCAGCACCCCGACAGGGATCGAGACCCAGTACTTC.

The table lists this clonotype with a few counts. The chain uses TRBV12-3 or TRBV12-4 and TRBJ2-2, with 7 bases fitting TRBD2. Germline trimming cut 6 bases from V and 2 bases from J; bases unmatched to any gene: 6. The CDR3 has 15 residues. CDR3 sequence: CASSQPGGNTGELFF. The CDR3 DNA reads TGTGCCAGCAGCCAGCCGGGGGGAAACACCGGGGAGCTGTTTTTT.

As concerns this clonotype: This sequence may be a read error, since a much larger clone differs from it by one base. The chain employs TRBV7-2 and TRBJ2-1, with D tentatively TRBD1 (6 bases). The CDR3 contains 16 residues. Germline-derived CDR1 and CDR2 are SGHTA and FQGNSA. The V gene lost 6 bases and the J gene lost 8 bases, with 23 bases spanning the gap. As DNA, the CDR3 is TGTGCCAGCAGACGAGTCACAGGGTCGGTCTCAGATGAGCAGTTCTTC. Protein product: CASRRVTGSVSDEQFF.

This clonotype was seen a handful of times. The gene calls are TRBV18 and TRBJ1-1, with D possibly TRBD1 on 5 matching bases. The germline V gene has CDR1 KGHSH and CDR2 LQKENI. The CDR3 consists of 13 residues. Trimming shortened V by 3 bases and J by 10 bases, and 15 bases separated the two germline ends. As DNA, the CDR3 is TGTGCCAGCTCACCGGGGGGAGGACTAGTAGCTTTCTTT. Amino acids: CASSPGGGLVAFF.